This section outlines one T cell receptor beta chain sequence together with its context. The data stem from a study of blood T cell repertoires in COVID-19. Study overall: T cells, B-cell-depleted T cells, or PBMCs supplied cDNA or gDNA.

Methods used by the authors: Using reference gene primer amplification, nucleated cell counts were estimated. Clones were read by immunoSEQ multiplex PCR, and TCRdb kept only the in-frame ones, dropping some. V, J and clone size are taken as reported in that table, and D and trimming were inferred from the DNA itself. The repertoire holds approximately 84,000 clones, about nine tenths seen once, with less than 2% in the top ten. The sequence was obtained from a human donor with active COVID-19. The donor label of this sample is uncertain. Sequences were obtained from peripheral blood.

This CDR3 reads CASSSKDRPNQPQHF. The CDR3 DNA is TGTGCCAGCAGTTCTAAGGACAGACCAAATCAGCCCCAGCATTTT. The V gene is TRBV6-6, the J gene TRBJ1-5; maybe TRBD1 (6 bases). The CDR3 has 15 amino acids. Trimming stripped 4 bases from V and 4 bases from J, with 14 bases between. Germline loops: CDR1 MNHNY, CDR2 SVGAGI (reference sequence).